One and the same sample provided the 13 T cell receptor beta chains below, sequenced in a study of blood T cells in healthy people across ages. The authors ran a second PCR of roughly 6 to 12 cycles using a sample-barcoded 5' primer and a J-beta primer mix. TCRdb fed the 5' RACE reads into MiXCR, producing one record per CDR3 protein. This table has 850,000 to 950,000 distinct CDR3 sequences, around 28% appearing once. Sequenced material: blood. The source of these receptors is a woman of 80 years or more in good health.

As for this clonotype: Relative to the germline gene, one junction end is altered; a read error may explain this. The CDR3 DNA is TGTACCAGCAGAACCATATATAAACCTCATCAGCCCCAGCATTTT. Protein: CTSRTIYKPHQPQHF. This chain links TRBV27 with TRBJ1-5; D is uncertain. Per the germline V gene, CDR1 is MNHEY and CDR2 is SMNVEV (reference sequence). CDR3 size: 15 residues.

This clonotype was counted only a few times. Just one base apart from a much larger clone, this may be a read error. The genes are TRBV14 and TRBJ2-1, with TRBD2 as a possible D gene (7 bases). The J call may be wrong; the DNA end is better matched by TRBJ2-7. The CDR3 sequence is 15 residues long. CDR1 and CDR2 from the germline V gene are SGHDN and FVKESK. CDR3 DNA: TGTGCCAGCAGCCAATTGGGGGGGCGATACAATGAGCAGTACTTC. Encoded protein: CASSQLGGRYNEQYF.

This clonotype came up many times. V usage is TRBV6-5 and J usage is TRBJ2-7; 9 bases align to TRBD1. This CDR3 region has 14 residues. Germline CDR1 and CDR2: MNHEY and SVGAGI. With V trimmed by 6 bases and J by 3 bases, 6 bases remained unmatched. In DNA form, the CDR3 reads TGTGCCAGCAGATCCGGGACAGGGCGCTACGAGCAGTACTTC. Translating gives CASRSGTGRYEQYF.

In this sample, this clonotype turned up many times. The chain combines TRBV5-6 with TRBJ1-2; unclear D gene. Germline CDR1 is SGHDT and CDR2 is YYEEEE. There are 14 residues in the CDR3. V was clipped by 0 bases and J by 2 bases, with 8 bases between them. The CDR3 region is CASSLGRRNYGYTF. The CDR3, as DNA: TGTGCCAGCAGCTTGGGCAGACGAAACTATGGCTACACCTTC.

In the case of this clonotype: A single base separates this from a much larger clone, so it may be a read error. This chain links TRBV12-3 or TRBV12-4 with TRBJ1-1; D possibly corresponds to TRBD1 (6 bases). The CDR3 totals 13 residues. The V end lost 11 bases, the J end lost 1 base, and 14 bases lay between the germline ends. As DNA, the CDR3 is TGTGCCCGCGTAAGGGGGGAGAACACTGAAGCTTTCTTT. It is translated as CARVRGENTEAFF.

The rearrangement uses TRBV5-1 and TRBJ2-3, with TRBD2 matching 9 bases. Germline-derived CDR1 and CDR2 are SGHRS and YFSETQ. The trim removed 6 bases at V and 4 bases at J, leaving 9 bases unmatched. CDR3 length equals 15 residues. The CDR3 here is CASKVAGGPSDTQYF. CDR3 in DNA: TGCGCCAGCAAGGTGGCGGGGGGGCCCTCAGATACGCAGTATTTT.

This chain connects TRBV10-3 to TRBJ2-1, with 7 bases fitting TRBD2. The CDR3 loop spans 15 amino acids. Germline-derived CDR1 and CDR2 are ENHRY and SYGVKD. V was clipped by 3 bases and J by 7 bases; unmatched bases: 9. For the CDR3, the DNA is TGTGCCATCAGTGATGGAGTAAGTAGCGGGAATGAGCAGTTCTTC. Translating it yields CAISDGVSSGNEQFF.

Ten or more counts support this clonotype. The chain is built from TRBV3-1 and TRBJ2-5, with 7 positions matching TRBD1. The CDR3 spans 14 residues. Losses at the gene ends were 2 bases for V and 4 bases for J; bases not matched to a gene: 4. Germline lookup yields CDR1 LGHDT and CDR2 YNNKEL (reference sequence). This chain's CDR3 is CASSQLSGGETQYF. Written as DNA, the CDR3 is TGTGCCAGCAGCCAACTCTCAGGGGGAGAGACCCAGTACTTC.

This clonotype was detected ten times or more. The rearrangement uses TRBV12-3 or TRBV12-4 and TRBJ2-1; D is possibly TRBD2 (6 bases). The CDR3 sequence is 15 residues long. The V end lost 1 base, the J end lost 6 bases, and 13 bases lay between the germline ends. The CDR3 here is CASSLEGLPGNEQFF. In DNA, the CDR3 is TGTGCCAGCAGTTTAGAGGGACTCCCAGGCAATGAGCAGTTCTTC.

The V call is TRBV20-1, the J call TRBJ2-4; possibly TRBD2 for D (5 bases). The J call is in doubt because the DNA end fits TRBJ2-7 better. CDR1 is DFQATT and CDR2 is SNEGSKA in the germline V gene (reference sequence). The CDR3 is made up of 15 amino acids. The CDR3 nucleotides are TGCAGTGCCAGTGATCGGGAAGGTGCTTTCTACGAGCAGTACTTC. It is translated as CSASDREGAFYEQYF.

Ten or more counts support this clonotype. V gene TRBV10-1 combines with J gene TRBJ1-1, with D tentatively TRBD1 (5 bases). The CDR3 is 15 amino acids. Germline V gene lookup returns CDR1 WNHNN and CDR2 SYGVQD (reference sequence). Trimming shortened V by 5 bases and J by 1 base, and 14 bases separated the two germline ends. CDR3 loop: CASSPDQGPNTEAFF. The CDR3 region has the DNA TGCGCCAGCAGTCCGGACCAGGGACCGAACACTGAAGCTTTCTTT.

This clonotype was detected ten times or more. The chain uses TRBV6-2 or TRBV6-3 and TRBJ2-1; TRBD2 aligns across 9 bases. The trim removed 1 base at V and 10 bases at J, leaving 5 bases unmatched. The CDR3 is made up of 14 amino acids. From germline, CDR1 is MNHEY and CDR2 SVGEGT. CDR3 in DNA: TGTGCCAGCAGTTACTTAGCGGGAGTGCAGGAGCAGTTCTTC. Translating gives CASSYLAGVQEQFF.

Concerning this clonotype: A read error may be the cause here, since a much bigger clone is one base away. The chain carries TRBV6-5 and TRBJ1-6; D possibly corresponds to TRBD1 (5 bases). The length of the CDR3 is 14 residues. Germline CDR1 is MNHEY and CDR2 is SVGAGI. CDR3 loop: CASTGAGQYSSLHF. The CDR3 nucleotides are TGTGCCAGTACCGGGGCAGGTCAATATTCATCCCTCCACTTT.